This T cell receptor (beta chain) was identified during a study of blood T cell repertoires in COVID-19. As for the study in general: Researchers got acute and convalescent COVID-19 samples from the United States, Italy and Spain.

Participant ages covered about 18 to 95 years across around 25 US areas. Recovered status applied to Cohort 3 donors who had two consecutive negative PCRs. It also applied to those with clearance or with symptom resolution. Germline V gene sequence: CDR1 MNHEY, CDR2 SVGAGI. With 6 bases removed from V and 7 bases from J, the gap between germline ends came to 16 bases. The length of the CDR3 is 13 residues. Original analysis: Amplified reference gene primers provided the basis for estimating nucleated cell counts. Clones were read by immunoSEQ multiplex PCR, and TCRdb kept only the in-frame ones, dropping some. V, J and clone size reflect that table, while D and trimming were determined from the DNA. This table holds a few hundred thousand clones, roughly 84% found once.

The V and J genes are TRBV6-5 and TRBJ2-7; possible D gene TRBD1, 5 bases. The source of this sequence is a woman in her 30s who had recovered from COVID-19. Input material: PBMCs or T cells enriched from blood (not recorded which). The CDR3 coding sequence is TGTGCCAGCAGCTACGCAGGGATTCGGGAGCAGTACTTC. Protein product: CASSYAGIREQYF.